This TCR beta chain is from a study of CD8+CD57+ T cells in acquired aplastic anemia. The overall study: Sorted CD4+ and CD8+ cells gave an average of around 3.1 ug of DNA.

This clonotype was observed at least ten times. Trimming stripped 2 bases from V and 6 bases from J, with 1 base between. The V gene's germline CDR1 is MNHNS and CDR2 SASEGT. This CDR3 region has 11 residues. CD8+CD57+ cell expansion, shown by flow cytometry, had occurred in the patients selected for sequencing. Template material for TCR beta VDJ and CDR3 profiling consisted of genomic DNA. TCRdb reanalysed the reads using MiXCR and keeps one entry per CDR3 protein. The sample has about 180,000 distinct CDR3 sequences, less than 60% seen once. V gene TRBV6-1 combines with J gene TRBJ1-4, with unresolved D. The sample consisted of sorted CD4+, CD8+, or CD8+CD57+ T cells (not recorded which) from PBMCs. The origin of this receptor is a human donor with aplastic anemia. CDR3 bases: TGTGCCAGCAGTGAATATGAAAAACTGTTTTTT. Translation: CASSEYEKLFF.